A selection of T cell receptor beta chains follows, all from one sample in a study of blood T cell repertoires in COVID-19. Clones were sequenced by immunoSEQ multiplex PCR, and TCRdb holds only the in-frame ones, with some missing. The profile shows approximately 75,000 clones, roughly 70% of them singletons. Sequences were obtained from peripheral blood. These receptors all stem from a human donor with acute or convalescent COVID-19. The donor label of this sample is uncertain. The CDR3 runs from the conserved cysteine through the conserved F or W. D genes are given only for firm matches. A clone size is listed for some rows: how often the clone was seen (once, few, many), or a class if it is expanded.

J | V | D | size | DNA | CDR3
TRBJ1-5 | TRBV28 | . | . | TGTGCCAGCAGCAACGCCGGTCGGGGTCAGCCCCAGCATTTT | CASSNAGRGQPQHF
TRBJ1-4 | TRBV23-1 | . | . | TGCGCCAGCAGTGGCATTACAGGGCCCTGTAATGAAAAACTGTTTTTT | CASSGITGPCNEKLFF
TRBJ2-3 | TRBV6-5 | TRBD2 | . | TGTGCCAGCAGTTACTCGAACGGGGGGGCAGATACGCAGTATTTT | CASSYSNGGADTQYF
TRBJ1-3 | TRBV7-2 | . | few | TGTGCCAGCAACCCGTCAAGGGGGTCTGGAAACACCATATATTTT | CASNPSRGSGNTIYF
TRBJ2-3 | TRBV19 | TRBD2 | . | TGTGCCAGTAGTATGGCTAGCGGGGGAACAGATACGCAGTATTTT | CASSMASGGTDTQYF
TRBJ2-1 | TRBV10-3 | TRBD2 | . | TGTGCCATCAGTGGAAGGACTAGCGGGAGGAGGGATGAGCAGTTCTTC | CAISGRTSGRRDEQFF
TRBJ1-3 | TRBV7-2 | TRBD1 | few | TGTGCCAGCAGCCCCCAGGGGGGAACTGGAAACACCATATATTTT | CASSPQGGTGNTIYF
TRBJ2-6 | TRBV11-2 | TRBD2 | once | TGTGCCAGCAGCCCGACTAGCGGGAGATCTGGGGCCAACGTCCTGACTTTC | CASSPTSGRSGANVLTF
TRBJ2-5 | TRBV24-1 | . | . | TGTGCCACCAGTGTAGGCGGATCGGTGGCCCAGTACTTC | CATSVGGSVAQYF
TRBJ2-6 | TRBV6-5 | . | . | TGTGCCAGCAGTCGGGATATTGCTGGGGCCAACGTCCTGACTTTC | CASSRDIAGANVLTF
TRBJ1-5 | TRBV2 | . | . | TGTGCCAGCAGTCAACCAGGGTTAAATCAGCCCCAGCATTTT | CASSQPGLNQPQHF
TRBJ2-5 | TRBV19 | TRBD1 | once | TGTGCCAGTAGTTTCCGGGCAGGGGGCTTGGAGACCCAGTACTTC | CASSFRAGGLETQYF
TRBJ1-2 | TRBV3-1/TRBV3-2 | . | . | TGTGCCAGCAGCCAAGAAGTAACCAGGGGTTCTGGCTACACCTTC | CASSQEVTRGSGYTF
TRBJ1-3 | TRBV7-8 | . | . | TGTGCCAGCAGGGAGGCGAGCTCTGGAAACACCATATATTTT | CASREASSGNTIYF
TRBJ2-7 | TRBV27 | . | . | TGTGCCAGCAGTCCCTCGCCGGGATGGCACGAGCAGTACTTC | CASSPSPGWHEQYF
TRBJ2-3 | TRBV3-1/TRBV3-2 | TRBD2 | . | TGTGCCAGCAGCCCCGGGGGGGCAAGAAGATATTTT | CASSPGGARRYF
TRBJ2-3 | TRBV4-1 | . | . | TGCGCCAGCAGCCAGTGGCGGGGGCAGGGTACAGATACGCAGTATTTT | CASSQWRGQGTDTQYF
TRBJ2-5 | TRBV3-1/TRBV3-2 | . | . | TGTGCCAGCAGCCAAGATCCGGTCCAAGAGACCCAGTACTTC | CASSQDPVQETQYF
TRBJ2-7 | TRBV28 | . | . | TGTGCCAGCAGTTTAAGTTCTGGTCAGGGGAAGGACGAGCAGTACTTC | CASSLSSGQGKDEQYF
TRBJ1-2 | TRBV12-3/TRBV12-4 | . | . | TGTGCCAGCAGTTCGCGGGTCGGCGGCTACACCTTC | CASSSRVGGYTF
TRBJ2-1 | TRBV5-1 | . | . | TGCGCCAGCAGCTCGGAGGGGCCCTACAATGAGCAGTTCTTC | CASSSEGPYNEQFF
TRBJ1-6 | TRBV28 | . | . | TGTGCCAGCAGTTTTAGCCGGGATAATTCACCCCTCCACTTT | CASSFSRDNSPLHF
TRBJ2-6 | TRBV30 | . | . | TGTGCCTGGAGTGTCTACAGTACTGGGGCCAACGTCCTGACTTTC | CAWSVYSTGANVLTF